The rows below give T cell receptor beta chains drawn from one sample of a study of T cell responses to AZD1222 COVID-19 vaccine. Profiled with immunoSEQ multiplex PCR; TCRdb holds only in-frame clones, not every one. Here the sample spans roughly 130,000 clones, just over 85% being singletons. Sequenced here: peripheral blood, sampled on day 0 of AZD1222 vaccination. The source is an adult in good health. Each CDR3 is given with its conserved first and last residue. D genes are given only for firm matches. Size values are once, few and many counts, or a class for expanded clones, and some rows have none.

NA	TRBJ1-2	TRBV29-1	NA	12	CSVLAGKGGYTF	TGCAGCGTTTTGGCAGGGAAGGGTGGCTACACCTTC
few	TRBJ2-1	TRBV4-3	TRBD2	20	CASSQDTATSGSSSYNEQFF	TGCGCCAGCAGCCAAGATACCGCGACTAGCGGGAGCAGCTCCTACAATGAGCAGTTCTTC
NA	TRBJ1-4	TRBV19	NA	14	CASTGLAAGRKLFF	TGTGCCAGCACCGGGTTGGCCGCCGGGAGAAAACTGTTTTTT
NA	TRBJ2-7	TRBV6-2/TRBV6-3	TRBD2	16	CASSYSPSGSSYEQYF	TGTGCCAGCAGTTACTCGCCTAGCGGGAGCTCCTACGAGCAGTACTTC
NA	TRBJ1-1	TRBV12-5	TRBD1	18	CASGLVHGRGLTNTEAFF	TGTGCTAGTGGTTTGGTACACGGGAGGGGGCTCACGAACACTGAAGCTTTCTTT
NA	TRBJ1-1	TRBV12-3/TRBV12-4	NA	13	CASSLGQGTEAFF	TGTGCCAGCAGTTTAGGTCAGGGCACTGAAGCTTTCTTT
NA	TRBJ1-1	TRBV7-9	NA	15	CASSGSAGLNTEAFF	TGTGCCAGCAGCGGTAGTGCGGGTCTCAACACTGAAGCTTTCTTT
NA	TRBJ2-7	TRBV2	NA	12	CASRQGSYEQYF	TGTGCCAGCAGGCAGGGTTCCTACGAGCAGTACTTC
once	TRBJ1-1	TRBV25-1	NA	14	CASSELKGVTEAFF	TGTGCCAGCAGTGAATTAAAGGGGGTCACTGAAGCTTTCTTT
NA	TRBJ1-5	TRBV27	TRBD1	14	CASSQDRGKGPQHF	TGTGCCAGCAGTCAAGACAGGGGGAAGGGGCCCCAGCATTTT
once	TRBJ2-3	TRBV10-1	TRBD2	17	CAGSGLAGISGTDTQYF	TGCGCCGGCAGTGGTCTAGCGGGAATCAGTGGCACAGATACGCAGTATTTT